This TCR beta chain was identified during a study of blood T cell repertoires in COVID-19. Whole-study context: T cells, B-cell-depleted T cells, or PBMCs provided the cDNA or gDNA that served as material.

Authors' analysis steps: Amplified reference gene primers provided the basis for estimating nucleated cell counts. Profiled with immunoSEQ multiplex PCR; TCRdb holds only in-frame clones, not every one. The V and J calls and clone size are taken from that table; D and trimming were inferred from the DNA. The sample consists of hundreds of thousands of clones, 86% of them appearing once. There are 15 residues in the CDR3. Germline assignment: CDR1 SSHAT and CDR2 FNYEAQ (reference sequence). V was pared by 1 base and J by 1 base, with 8 bases between. Cohorts were assigned according to the clinical history that participants reported.

The clonotype originates from a man aged 35-49 years who had recovered from COVID-19. Sequenced: PBMCs or T cells enriched from blood (not recorded which). The chain recombines TRBV7-7 with TRBJ2-1; D perhaps matches TRBD2 (5 bases). The CDR3 spells CASSLGGGSYNEQFF. The CDR3 DNA follows: TGTGCCAGCAGCTTAGGAGGAGGTTCCTACAATGAGCAGTTCTTC.